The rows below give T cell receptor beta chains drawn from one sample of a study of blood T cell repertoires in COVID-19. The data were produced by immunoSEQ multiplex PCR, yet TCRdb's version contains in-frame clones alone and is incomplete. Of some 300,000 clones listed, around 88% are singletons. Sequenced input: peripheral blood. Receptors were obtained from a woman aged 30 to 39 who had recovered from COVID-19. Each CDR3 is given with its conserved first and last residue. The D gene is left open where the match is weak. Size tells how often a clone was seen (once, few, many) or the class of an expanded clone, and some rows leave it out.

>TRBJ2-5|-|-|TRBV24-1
CATSNRDARIQETQYF
TGTGCCACCAGTAACAGGGACGCCCGAATCCAAGAGACCCAGTACTTC
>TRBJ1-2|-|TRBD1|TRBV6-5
CASSYSDREDGYTF
TGTGCCAGCAGTTACTCGGACAGGGAGGATGGCTACACCTTC
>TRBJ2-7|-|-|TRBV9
CASSVSRSTYEQYF
TGTGCCAGCAGCGTATCTCGGTCCACCTACGAGCAGTACTTC
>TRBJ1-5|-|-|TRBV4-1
CASSQEGGRNQPQHF
TGCGCCAGCAGCCAAGAAGGAGGGCGCAATCAGCCCCAGCATTTT
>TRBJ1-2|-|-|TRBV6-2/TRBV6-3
CASSTWTEPTTDGYTF
TGTGCCAGCAGTACCTGGACAGAACCAACCACCGATGGCTACACCTTC
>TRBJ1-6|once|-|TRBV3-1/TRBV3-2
CASTFPGSNSPLHF
TGTGCCAGCACTTTTCCGGGATCTAATTCACCCCTCCACTTT
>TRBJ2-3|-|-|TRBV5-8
CASSLGPIATSDTQYF
TGTGCCAGCAGCTTGGGACCGATAGCCACTTCGGATACGCAGTATTTT
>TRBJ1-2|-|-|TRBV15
CATSRDWTTYGYTF
TGTGCCACCAGCAGAGATTGGACAACCTATGGCTACACCTTC
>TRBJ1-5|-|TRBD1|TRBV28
CASSLGQHGSAQHF
TGTGCCAGCAGTTTGGGACAGCACGGGTCAGCCCAGCATTTT
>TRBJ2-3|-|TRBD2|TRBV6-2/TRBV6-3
CASSYPQEAGGGDTQYF
TGTGCCAGCAGTTACCCCCAGGAGGCGGGGGGCGGAGATACGCAGTATTTT
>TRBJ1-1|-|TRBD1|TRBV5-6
CASLGTGGRDTEAFF
TGTGCCAGCTTGGGGACAGGGGGTCGGGATACTGAAGCTTTCTTT
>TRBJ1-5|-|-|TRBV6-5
CASSYSMRENQPQHF
TGTGCCAGCAGTTACTCGATGAGGGAGAATCAGCCCCAGCATTTT
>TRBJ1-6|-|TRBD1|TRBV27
CASTPSWTGGRAGGNSPLHF
TGTGCCAGCACCCCCTCCTGGACAGGCGGGCGCGCGGGGGGTAATTCACCCCTCCACTTT
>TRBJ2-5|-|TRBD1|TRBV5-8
CASSLKGQQRETQYF
TGTGCCAGCAGCTTGAAGGGACAGCAGCGGGAGACCCAGTACTTC
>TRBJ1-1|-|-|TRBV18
CASSPRRASSTGSDTEAFF
TGTGCCAGCTCCCCCAGGAGGGCAAGCTCGACCGGAAGTGACACTGAAGCTTTCTTT
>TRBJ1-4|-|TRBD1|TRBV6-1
CASSEGTEDYEKLFF
TGTGCCAGCAGTGAGGGGACAGAGGATTATGAAAAACTGTTTTTT
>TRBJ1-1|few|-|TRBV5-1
CASSAGQTGLSTEAFF
TGCGCCAGCAGCGCCGGACAGACGGGCTTGAGCACTGAAGCTTTCTTT
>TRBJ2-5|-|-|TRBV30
CAWRSGGGETQYF
TGTGCCTGGAGGTCCGGGGGAGGAGAGACCCAGTACTTC
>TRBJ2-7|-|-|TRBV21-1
CASSKGDRGRYEQYF
TGTGCCAGCAGCAAAGGGGACAGGGGGCGCTACGAGCAGTACTTC
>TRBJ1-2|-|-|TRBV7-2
CASSFSGNYGYTF
TGTGCCAGCAGCTTTTCGGGAAACTATGGCTACACCTTC
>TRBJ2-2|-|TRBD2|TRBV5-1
CASSREAGGASGELFF
TGCGCCAGCAGCCGGGAGGCCGGGGGGGCCTCCGGGGAGCTGTTTTTT
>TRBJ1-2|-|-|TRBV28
CASSLQPGRGQFYGYTF
TGTGCCAGCAGCCTGCAACCGGGTCGAGGACAGTTCTATGGCTACACCTTC
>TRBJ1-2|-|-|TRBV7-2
CASSLGTASSGYTF
TGTGCCAGCAGCTTAGGGACAGCGTCGAGTGGCTACACCTTC
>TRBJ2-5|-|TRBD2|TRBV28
CASSFGRGANYQETQYF
TGTGCCAGCAGTTTCGGGCGGGGGGCCAACTACCAAGAGACCCAGTACTTC
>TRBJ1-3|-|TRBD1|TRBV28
CASSRNPTGVSGNTIYF
TGTGCCAGCAGCCGCAACCCCACAGGGGTGTCTGGAAACACCATATATTTT
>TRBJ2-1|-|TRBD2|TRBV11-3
CASSPWTSGGSSYNEQFF
TGTGCCAGCAGCCCCTGGACTAGCGGGGGCTCCTCCTACAATGAGCAGTTCTTC
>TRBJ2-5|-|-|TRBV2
CASSYEETQYF
TGTGCCAGCAGTTATGAAGAGACCCAGTACTTC
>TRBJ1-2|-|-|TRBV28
CASSPQLGDTYTF
TGTGCCAGCAGCCCTCAGCTCGGGGATACCTACACCTTC
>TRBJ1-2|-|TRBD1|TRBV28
CASRKTGGAYGYTF
TGTGCCAGCAGGAAAACAGGGGGGGCCTATGGCTACACCTTC